This T cell receptor beta chain stems from a study of regulatory T cells in long-lasting Graves disease. This clonotype was seen ten or more times. Antigen unknown. The time point denotes: newly diagnosed GD, antithyroid drugs for less than 3 months. PBMCs were the source of the RNA used for TCR sequencing. An endocrinology unit in Xi'an, China, supplied the patients. The CDR3 sequence is 14 residues long. The V segment lost 5 bases and the J segment 5 bases; nucleotides outside the gene matches: 6. Whole-study results and caveats: Reduced TCR diversity was observed in persistent Graves' patients versus newly diagnosed patients. Persistent disease preferred TRBV28, TRBJ1-2 and TRBJ2-5.

HTBI primers from iRepertoire and Arm-PCR of CDR3 regions yielded the TCR beta libraries. TCRdb analysed the multiplex PCR reads with MiXCR anew, one entry per CDR3 protein. Of 350,000 to 500,000 distinct CDR3 sequences detected, approximately 14% appear once; the ten largest clones hold roughly 15%. This sample also appeared in a second study, on T cells in Graves' hyperthyroidism and ophthalmopathy. That study reports: In the first-round RT-PCR of the TCR CDR3, the HTBI primer set was used.

Sequencing was performed on peripheral blood mononuclear cells (PBMCs), taken at new diagnosis, from a patient treated with antithyroid drugs. The TCR originated in a woman between 50 and 59 years old with Graves disease. The chain has TRBV12-3 or TRBV12-4 and TRBJ2-5; 9 nucleotides match TRBD1. CDR3: CASSHETGGETQYF. CDR3 DNA: TGTGCCAGCAGTCACGAGACAGGGGGGGAGACCCAGTACTTC.